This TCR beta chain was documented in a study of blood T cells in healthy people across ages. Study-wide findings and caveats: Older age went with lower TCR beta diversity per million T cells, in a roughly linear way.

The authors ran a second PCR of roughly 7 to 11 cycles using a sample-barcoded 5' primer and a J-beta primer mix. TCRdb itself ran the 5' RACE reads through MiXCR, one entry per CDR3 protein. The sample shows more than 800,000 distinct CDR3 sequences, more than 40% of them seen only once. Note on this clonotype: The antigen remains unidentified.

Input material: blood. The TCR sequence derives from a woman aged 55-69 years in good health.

CDR3 coding DNA: TGTGCCAGCAGCTTGTTCTTGACCGGGACATACTCCTACGAGCAGTACTTC. This sequence encodes CASSLFLTGTYSYEQYF. J is TRBJ2-7 and V is TRBV7-9, with D possibly TRBD1 on 6 matching bases. From germline, CDR1 is SEHNR and CDR2 FQNEAQ (reference sequence). The CDR3 extends over 17 amino acids. The V end was cut by 3 bases, the J end by 0 bases, with 18 bases between.